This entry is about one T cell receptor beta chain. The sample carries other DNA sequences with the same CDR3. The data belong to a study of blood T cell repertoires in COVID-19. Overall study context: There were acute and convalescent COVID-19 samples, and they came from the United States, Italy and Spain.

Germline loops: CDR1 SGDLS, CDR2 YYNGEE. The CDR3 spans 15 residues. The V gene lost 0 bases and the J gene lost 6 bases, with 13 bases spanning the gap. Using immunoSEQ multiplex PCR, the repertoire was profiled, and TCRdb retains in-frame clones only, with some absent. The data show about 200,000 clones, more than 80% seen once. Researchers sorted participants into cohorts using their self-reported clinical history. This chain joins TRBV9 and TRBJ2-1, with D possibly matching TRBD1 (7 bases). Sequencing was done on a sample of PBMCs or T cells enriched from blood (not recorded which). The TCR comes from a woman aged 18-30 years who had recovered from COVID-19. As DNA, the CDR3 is TGTGCCAGCAGCGTAGAGGGCCAGGGGGGCAATGAGCAGTTCTTC. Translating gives CASSVEGQGGNEQFF.